This record looks at one T cell receptor (beta chain) sequence and its context. Assay used: immunoSEQ multiplex PCR; TCRdb lists only in-frame clones, some missing. There are roughly 60,000 clones in the sample; 75% to 95% occur only once, and around 0.9% lies in the top ten. This sample is part of a study of T cell changes during pregnancy in multiple sclerosis. The V gene's germline CDR1 is SQVTM and CDR2 ANQGSEA. J gave up 9 bases and V 4 bases, and 3 bases lay outside the gene matches. The CDR3 has 11 amino acids. The J gene is TRBJ2-1, the V gene TRBV29-1, with TRBD2 identical over 7 bases. This clonotype was obtained from a female donor with multiple sclerosis, enrolled in a pregnancy study. This material consisted of peripheral blood, taken before pregnancy. The CDR3 is CSVAGGPEQFF. CDR3 nucleotide sequence: TGCAGCGTTGCGGGGGGACCTGAGCAGTTCTTC.